This TCR beta chain was identified in a study of T-cell memory formation after mild COVID-19. In its sample, this clonotype was seen a few times. CDR1 and CDR2 from the germline V gene are SGHDT and YYEEEE. With 5 bases removed from V and 4 bases from J, the gap between germline ends came to 19 bases. The CDR3 is made up of 16 amino acids. TCRdb itself ran the 5' RACE reads through MiXCR, one entry per CDR3 protein. The sample shows about 68,000 distinct CDR3 sequences, 16% of them seen only once. Sequenced sample: PBMCs or a T cell subset sorted from them (not recorded which). The chain uses TRBV5-6 and TRBJ2-1, with D perhaps matching TRBD1 or TRBD2 (5 bases each). The TCR comes from an adult woman who had mild COVID-19 (a few samples of this study predate the infection). Cell type and time point are not known. In nucleotides, the CDR3 is TGTGCCAGCAGGCGCCCCCGGGGCTGGGGATACAATGAGCAGTTCTTC. Translated: CASRRPRGWGYNEQFF. Variable domain in full (rest from reference TRBV5-6 and TRBJ2-1): DAGVTQSPTHLIKTRGQQVTLRCSPKSGHDTVSWYQQALGQGPQFIFQYYEEEERQRGNFPDRFSGHQFPNYSSELNVNALLLGDSALYLCASRRPRGWGYNEQFFGPGTRLTVL.